The 20 T cell receptor beta chains listed next were all sequenced from one sample in a study of blood T cell repertoires in COVID-19. The assay was immunoSEQ multiplex PCR, and TCRdb's table has in-frame clones only and misses some. The sample has about 42,000 clones; about 88% are singletons. The sample comprised peripheral blood. The receptors shown here come from a woman in her 70s in a cohort sampled during active COVID-19.

This clone was seen only a few times. This chain uses TRBV2 with TRBJ2-2; tentatively, D is TRBD2 (5 bases). CDR1 SNHLY and CDR2 FYNNEI come from the germline V gene. The length of the CDR3 is 15 residues. The ends were cut back, 1 base at V and 6 bases at J, with 12 bases in the middle. The CDR3 bases are TGTGCCAGCAGTGAAGACGGACTCCCTTCCGGGGAGCTGTTTTTT. Translating gives CASSEDGLPSGELFF.

The genes are TRBV7-9 and TRBJ2-2; D is ambiguous. Looked up from germline, CDR1 is SEHNR and CDR2 is FQNEAQ (reference sequence). CDR3 size: 15 residues. V was shortened by 3 bases and J by 0 bases, with 8 bases between the two germline ends. CDR3 nucleotides: TGTGCCAGCAGCTTGTTGGCGGCGAACACCGGGGAGCTGTTTTTT. Amino acids: CASSLLAANTGELFF.

The V and J genes are TRBV5-1 and TRBJ2-1, with 8 nucleotides matching TRBD2. The V and J ends lost 4 bases and 0 bases, in that order; junction bases with no gene match: 6. The CDR3 is made up of 16 amino acids. Germline CDR1 is SGHRS and CDR2 is YFSETQ. CDR3 in amino acids: CASSPVAGSSYNEQFF. The CDR3 nucleotides read TGCGCCAGCAGCCCCGTAGCGGGGAGCTCCTACAATGAGCAGTTCTTC.

A single count supports this clone. This chain uses TRBV19 with TRBJ2-3; D is possibly TRBD2 (5 bases). Germline CDR1 LNHDA, CDR2 SQIVND (reference sequence). V lost 7 bases and J 5 bases, leaving 10 bases between the germline ends. The CDR3 spans 12 residues. The CDR3 protein is CASTLRGDTQYF. Written as DNA, the CDR3 is TGTGCCAGTACCCTCCGGGGAGATACGCAGTATTTT.

For this clone: One end of the junction varies from germline; a read error may be responsible. The gene calls are TRBV9 and TRBJ1-1, with D unclear. Germline lookup yields CDR1 SGDLS and CDR2 YYNGEE. The CDR3 contains 14 residues. The CDR3 DNA follows: TGTGCCAGCAGCGTAGGAGGGATGAAAACTGAAGCTTTCTTT. This gives the protein CASSVGGMKTEAFF.

The V gene is TRBV30, the J gene TRBJ2-7; 12 bases align to TRBD2. V dropped 0 bases and J dropped 5; count of bases not matched to a gene: 5. Germline CDR1 GTSNPN, CDR2 SVGIG (reference sequence). The CDR3 covers 15 residues. The CDR3 region has the DNA TGTGCCTGGAGTGTACGGACTAGCGGGACCCACGAGCAGTACTTC. Its protein is CAWSVRTSGTHEQYF.

The rearrangement joins TRBV18 to TRBJ2-7, with D possibly TRBD1 on 6 matching bases. Looked up from germline, CDR1 is KGHSH and CDR2 is LQKENI. The ends were cut back, 0 bases at V and 5 bases at J, with 11 bases in the middle. The CDR3 contains 14 residues. DNA for the CDR3: TGTGCCAGCTCACCACCGACAGGTTCCCACGAGCAGTACTTC. This encodes CASSPPTGSHEQYF.

The chain uses TRBV29-1 and TRBJ2-5; maybe TRBD2 (6 bases). CDR3 size: 14 residues. Germline CDR1 is SQVTM and CDR2 is ANQGSEA. V gave up 1 base and J gave up 5 bases, with 14 bases separating them. CDR3: CSVEVTGEWETQYF. CDR3 coding DNA: TGCAGCGTTGAAGTTACGGGGGAGTGGGAGACCCAGTACTTC.

The CDR3 DNA sequence: TGTGCCAGCAGCCCGCCGGGACTAGCGCCCTACGAGCAGTACTTC. Its protein product is CASSPPGLAPYEQYF. The chain joins TRBV3-1 (or the pseudogene TRBV3-2) to TRBJ2-7, with 10 positions matching TRBD2. V shed 4 bases and J 2 bases; nucleotides not matched to a gene: 5. The V gene's germline CDR1 is LGHDT and CDR2 YNNKEL (reference sequence). The CDR3 totals 15 residues.

The J gene is TRBJ2-5, the V gene TRBV6-5, with TRBD2 matching over 7 bases. V shed 8 bases, J shed 0 bases, and the junction held 6 bases outside the gene matches. The CDR3 sequence is 14 residues long. The V gene's germline CDR1 is MNHEY and CDR2 SVGAGI. CDR3 nucleotide sequence: TGTGCCAGCGGGCGGGAGAGGTACCAAGAGACCCAGTACTTC. This sequence encodes CASGRERYQETQYF.

The chain is built from TRBV5-1 and TRBJ2-1; 10 positions agree with TRBD1. This CDR3 spans 15 amino acids. CDR1 and CDR2 from the germline V gene are SGHRS and YFSETQ. Trimming cost V 0 bases and J 5 bases; bases outside gene matches: 2. This CDR3 is CASSLGQGAHNEQFF. The DNA for the CDR3 is TGCGCCAGCAGCTTGGGACAGGGGGCCCACAATGAGCAGTTCTTC.

The gene calls are TRBV5-4 and TRBJ2-1, with D perhaps TRBD2 (6 bases). This CDR3 spans 15 amino acids. V was cut by 2 bases and J by 8 bases, with 17 bases left in between. CDR1 SGHNT and CDR2 YYREEE come from the germline V gene (reference sequence). CDR3 DNA: TGTGCCAGCAGCTTTGCCGGGAGCATGGCAGATGAGCAGTTCTTC. Protein product: CASSFAGSMADEQFF.

This clone was recorded a few times. The chain recombines TRBV25-1 with TRBJ2-3, with 12 bases identical to TRBD1. The CDR3 is made up of 16 amino acids. Germline assignment: CDR1 MGHDK and CDR2 SYGVNS. V lost 3 bases to trimming and J lost 5 bases; unmatched junction nucleotides: 6. The CDR3 loop reads CASSEGTGGKVDTQYF. DNA for the CDR3: TGTGCCAGCAGTGAGGGGACAGGGGGCAAGGTAGATACGCAGTATTTT.

This clone was recorded only once. The CDR3 DNA follows: TGTGCCAGTGGAGCCTTGAACACCGGGGAGCTGTTTTTT. This encodes CASGALNTGELFF. This rearrangement joins TRBV19 to TRBJ2-2, with no clear D. Germline loops: CDR1 LNHDA, CDR2 SQIVND (reference sequence). V lost 8 bases, J lost 1 base, and 8 bases lay in between. CDR3 length: 13 amino acids.

This clone was counted only a few times. V is TRBV28 and J is TRBJ1-5; 9 positions agree with TRBD1. The CDR3 covers 14 residues. The trim removed 5 bases at V and 5 bases at J, leaving 4 bases unmatched. Germline CDR1 and CDR2: MDHEN and SYDVKM. CDR3 loop: CASSPTGGHQPQHF. In nucleotides, the CDR3 is TGTGCCAGCAGTCCCACAGGGGGCCATCAGCCCCAGCATTTT.

V usage is TRBV19 and J usage is TRBJ2-5, with D tentatively TRBD1 (7 bases). V gave up 4 bases and J gave up 2 bases, with 14 bases separating them. The CDR3 runs to 15 residues. Germline values: CDR1 LNHDA, CDR2 SQIVND (reference sequence). The CDR3 loop reads CASSSQGGVQETQYF. The CDR3 DNA follows: TGTGCCAGTAGTAGCCAGGGGGGAGTACAAGAGACCCAGTACTTC.

This rearrangement joins TRBV2 to TRBJ2-2, with 7 bases identical to TRBD1. The ends lost 2 bases at V and 4 bases at J; junction bases unmatched: 1. The CDR3 loop spans 14 amino acids. CDR1 and CDR2 (germline): SNHLY, FYNNEI. CDR3 DNA: TGTGCCAGCAGTGAATACAGGGGCACCGGGGAGCTGTTTTTT. Translating gives CASSEYRGTGELFF.

The rearrangement links TRBV24-1 to TRBJ2-3; maybe TRBD1 (7 bases). CDR1 is KGHDR, CDR2 SFDVKD, per germline. With 5 bases removed from V and 4 bases from J, the gap between germline ends came to 15 bases. CDR3 size: 15 residues. CDR3 nucleotide sequence: TGTGCCACCAGTGTATCAGGGGGAGGTGCAGATACGCAGTATTTT. This sequence encodes CATSVSGGGADTQYF.

The J gene is TRBJ2-7, the V gene TRBV28, with D perhaps TRBD2 (5 bases). Trimming pared 7 bases from V and 3 bases from J, leaving 31 bases between. CDR1 and CDR2 from the germline V gene are MDHEN and SYDVKM. The CDR3 runs 19 residues. The CDR3 DNA reads TGTGCCAGCATCCTCTCACGGGAAGATACAGATACCCACTACTACGAGCAGTACTTC. It translates to CASILSREDTDTHYYEQYF.

This clone has a single count. The J gene is TRBJ2-3, the V gene TRBV30, with D perhaps TRBD2 (6 bases). The V gene's germline CDR1 is GTSNPN and CDR2 SVGIG (reference sequence). The CDR3 spans 16 residues. The V gene lost 1 base and the J gene lost 4 bases, with 18 bases spanning the gap. The CDR3 nucleotides are TGTGCCTGGAGTGCGATCGATGCCGGGAGACCAGATACGCAGTATTTT. Residues: CAWSAIDAGRPDTQYF.